A single T cell receptor (beta chain) is shown here with its context. Antigen unknown. This CDR3 contains 15 residues. The V gene lost 0 bases and the J gene lost 5 bases, with 12 bases spanning the gap. Germline CDR1 reads SGHDT; CDR2 reads YYEEEE. The source of the sample is a study of siplizumab effects on memory and regulatory T cells. Study-wide points: A small minority of alloreactive clones were mapped to unstimulated subsets. Naive T cell populations appeared to exhibit greater diversity than memory cells and appeared to be major alloresponse contributors. Tregs proliferating in siplizumab cultures lacked confirmation of their suppressive function. Relative to controls at roughly 27%, mappable alloreactive CD4+ clones exhibited a mean Treg-derived proportion of under 75% with siplizumab.

Measured with immunoSEQ multiplex PCR; TCRdb has only the in-frame clones, and not every one. The table shows over 80,000 clones, with 85% to 95% occurring only once. V gene TRBV5-6 combines with J gene TRBJ1-5, with no clear D. What was sequenced was non-Treg CD4+ T cells sorted from blood. The clonotype comes from a human donor in good health. DNA for the CDR3: TGTGCCAGCAGCTTGGGTATAGGGTTGGATCAGCCCCAGCATTTT. It codes for CASSLGIGLDQPQHF.